What follows are 10 T cell receptor beta chains derived from one specimen sequenced in a study of PD-1 blockade in mismatch repair-deficient tumors (TCRdb year 2017). Receptor libraries were prepared by the immunoSEQ multiplex PCR assay. The clones in this table, taken by TCRdb from immuneACCESS, are in-frame only. Not every clone is retained; where verified, under half of the shortfall comes from an unresolved V gene, and the cause of the rest is unknown. This sample is represented by under 150,000 clones; 88% of them were singletons. The top ten hold 12% of the sample. Sequenced material: peripheral blood, taken almost 74 weeks after starting pembrolizumab. The source of these receptors is an adult with mismatch repair-deficient cancer.

V usage is TRBV19 and J usage is TRBJ2-1; tentative D call: TRBD2 (5 bases). This CDR3 has 15 amino acids. Trimming left V 5 bases short and J 1 base short, with 12 bases between. Germline V gene lookup returns CDR1 LNHDA and CDR2 SQIVND (reference sequence). The CDR3 is CASSARAESYNEQFF. The CDR3 DNA sequence: TGTGCCAGTAGTGCACGAGCGGAGTCCTACAATGAGCAGTTCTTC.

The V and J genes are TRBV4-2 and TRBJ2-5; no reliable D call. The V gene lost 3 bases and the J gene lost 5 bases, with 4 bases spanning the gap. CDR1 and CDR2 from the germline V gene are LGHNA and YNFKEQ. CDR3 size: 11 residues. The CDR3 DNA reads as TGTGCCAGCAGCCAGAGCGAGACCCAGTACTTC. The encoded protein is CASSQSETQYF.

The chain employs TRBV29-1 and TRBJ2-3, with D perhaps matching TRBD1 or TRBD2 (5 bases each). V was trimmed by 6 bases and J by 6 bases, leaving 13 bases between them. This CDR3 contains 12 residues. The germline V gene encodes CDR1 SQVTM and CDR2 ANQGSEA. The DNA for the CDR3 is TGCAGCGTGGACGGGACCAGCGATACGCAGTATTTT. Amino acid sequence: CSVDGTSDTQYF.

This clone came up a few times. The gene calls are TRBV6-6 and TRBJ2-7; 10 nucleotides agree with TRBD2. This CDR3 is 14 amino acids long. Germline V CDR1 and CDR2: MNHNY, SVGAGI (reference sequence). The ends lost 6 bases at V and 3 bases at J; junction bases unmatched: 5. CDR3 in DNA: TGTGCCAGCAGGGGTAGCGGGAGGATCTACGAGCAGTACTTC. The encoded protein is CASRGSGRIYEQYF.

This clone was picked up a small number of times. This chain uses TRBV19 with TRBJ1-5; perhaps TRBD1 as D (5 bases). The V end was cut by 5 bases, the J end by 0 bases, with 14 bases between. The CDR3 extends over 16 amino acids. The V gene's germline CDR1 is LNHDA and CDR2 SQIVND (reference sequence). CDR3 DNA sequence: TGTGCCAGTAGTTGGTCGACAGCTCCTAGCAATCAGCCCCAGCATTTT. Protein: CASSWSTAPSNQPQHF.

The V gene is TRBV6-5, the J gene TRBJ1-5; D is ambiguous. Per germline, CDR1 MNHEY and CDR2 SVGAGI. The CDR3 is 14 residues long. V gave up 2 bases and J gave up 7 bases, with 12 bases separating them. Here the CDR3 reads CASSYGFRGQPQHF. The CDR3 nucleotides read TGTGCCAGCAGTTACGGGTTCCGAGGGCAGCCCCAGCATTTT.

This chain joins TRBV21-1 and TRBJ2-7; the D call in the table, TRBD1, was not verified against the DNA. TRBV21-1 is given as a pseudogene. The CDR3 covers 17 residues. CDR3: CASSKGTQGPINYEQYF. CDR3 in DNA: TGTGCCAGCAGCAAAGGGACACAGGGGCCGATAAACTACGAGCAGTACTTC.

This sequence joins TRBV9 and TRBJ2-1; D gene uncertain. The CDR3 has 15 residues. V gave up 0 bases and J gave up 4 bases, with 11 bases separating them. The germline V gene has CDR1 SGDLS and CDR2 YYNGEE. This CDR3 is CASSVDGHPYNEQFF. Written as DNA, the CDR3 is TGTGCCAGCAGCGTAGACGGTCACCCGTACAATGAGCAGTTCTTC.

The rearrangement joins TRBV6-5 to TRBJ2-1; D is ambiguous. The CDR3 runs to 11 residues. Between the trimmed V and J ends, which lost 9 bases and 3 bases, there was a span of 6 bases. Looked up from germline, CDR1 is MNHEY and CDR2 is SVGAGI. CDR3 DNA: TGTGCCAGTCGACACTACAATGAGCAGTTCTTC. This sequence encodes CASRHYNEQFF.

The genes are TRBV7-9 and TRBJ2-3; the D is unclear. The CDR3 is 15 residues long. The V gene's germline CDR1 is SEHNR and CDR2 FQNEAQ (reference sequence). Trimming removed 5 bases at V and 5 bases at J, with 17 bases between. CDR3 in amino acids: CASSPVIKVLDTQYF. The CDR3 region has the DNA TGTGCCAGCAGCCCTGTAATAAAGGTTCTAGATACGCAGTATTTT.